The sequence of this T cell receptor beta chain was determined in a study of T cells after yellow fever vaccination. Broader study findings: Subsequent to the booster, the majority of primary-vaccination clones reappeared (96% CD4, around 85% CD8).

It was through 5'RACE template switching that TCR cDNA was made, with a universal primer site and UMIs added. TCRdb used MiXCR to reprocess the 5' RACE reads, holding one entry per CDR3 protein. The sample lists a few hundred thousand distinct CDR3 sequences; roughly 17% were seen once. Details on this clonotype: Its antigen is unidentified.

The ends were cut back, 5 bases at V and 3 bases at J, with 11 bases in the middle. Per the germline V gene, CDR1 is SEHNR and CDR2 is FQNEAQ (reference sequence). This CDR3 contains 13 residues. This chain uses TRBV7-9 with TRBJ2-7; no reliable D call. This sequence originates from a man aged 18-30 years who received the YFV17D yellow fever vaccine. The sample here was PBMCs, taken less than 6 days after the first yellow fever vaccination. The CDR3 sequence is CASSQLTFYEQYF. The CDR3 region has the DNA TGTGCCAGCAGCCAACTGACATTCTACGAGCAGTACTTC.